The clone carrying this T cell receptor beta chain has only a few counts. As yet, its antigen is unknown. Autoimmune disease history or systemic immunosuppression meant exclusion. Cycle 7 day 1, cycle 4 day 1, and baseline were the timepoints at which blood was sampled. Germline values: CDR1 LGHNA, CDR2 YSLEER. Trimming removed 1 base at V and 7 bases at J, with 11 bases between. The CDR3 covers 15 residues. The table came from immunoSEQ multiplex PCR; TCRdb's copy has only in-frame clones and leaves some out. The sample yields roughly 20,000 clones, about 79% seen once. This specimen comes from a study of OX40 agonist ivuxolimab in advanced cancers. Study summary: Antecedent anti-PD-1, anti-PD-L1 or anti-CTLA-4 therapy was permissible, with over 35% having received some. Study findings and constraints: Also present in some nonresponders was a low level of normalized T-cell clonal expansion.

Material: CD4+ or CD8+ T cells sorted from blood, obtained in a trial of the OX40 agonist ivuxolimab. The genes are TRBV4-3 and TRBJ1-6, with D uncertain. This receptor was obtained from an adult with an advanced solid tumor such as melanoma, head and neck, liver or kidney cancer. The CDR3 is CASSQGSSENSPLHF. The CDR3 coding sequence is TGCGCCAGCAGCCAAGGTTCGTCAGAGAATTCACCCCTCCACTTT.